The 26 T cell receptor beta chains presented below share a single source sample, sequenced in a study of blood T cell repertoires in COVID-19. The method was immunoSEQ multiplex PCR; TCRdb's version includes in-frame clones alone and lacks a portion of them. The sample has about 240,000 clones, around 81% seen once. Sequenced input: peripheral blood. These receptors all stem from a woman of 80 years or more with COVID-19, enrolled during active disease.

The J gene is TRBJ2-1, the V gene TRBV5-4; TRBD2 matches at 13 bases. Germline V gives CDR1 SGHNT, CDR2 YYREEE (reference sequence). V lost 1 base to trimming and J lost 13 bases; unmatched junction nucleotides: 8. CDR3 size: 15 residues. The DNA for the CDR3 is TGTGCCAGCAGCTTGCCGGGACTAGCGGGATCGGAACAGTTCTTC. Its translation is CASSLPGLAGSEQFF.

V is TRBV29-1 and J is TRBJ1-1; perhaps TRBD1 as D (6 bases). V was pared by 6 bases and J by 1 base, with 9 bases between. The length of the CDR3 is 12 residues. Germline loops: CDR1 SQVTM, CDR2 ANQGSEA. The CDR3 sequence: CSVATGNTEAFF. The CDR3 DNA follows: TGCAGCGTCGCGACAGGGAACACTGAAGCTTTCTTT.

The chain couples TRBV7-2 to TRBJ1-1, with D unclear. This CDR3 spans 14 amino acids. Trimming removed 5 bases at V and 4 bases at J, with 14 bases between. The germline V gene encodes CDR1 SGHTA and CDR2 FQGNSA. CDR3 in DNA: TGTGCCAGCAGCCCCGGCGGCCGGGGCACTGAAGCTTTCTTT. Residues: CASSPGGRGTEAFF.

This chain joins TRBV11-2 and TRBJ2-1, with D possibly TRBD2 on 5 matching bases. Trimming pared 0 bases from V and 6 bases from J, leaving 6 bases between. This CDR3 has 13 amino acids. Germline-derived CDR1 and CDR2 are SGHAT and FQNNGV. The CDR3 DNA is TGTGCCAGCAGCTTAGAGAGGGTCAATGAGCAGTTCTTC. Translated: CASSLERVNEQFF.

This sequence joins TRBV5-1 and TRBJ1-1; weak D call: TRBD1 (6 bases). Germline V gives CDR1 SGHRS, CDR2 YFSETQ. The CDR3 is 15 amino acids. The V gene lost 0 bases and the J gene lost 2 bases, with 11 bases spanning the gap. The CDR3 loop reads CASSLEARGNTEAFF. CDR3 DNA: TGCGCCAGCAGCTTGGAAGCCAGGGGTAACACTGAAGCTTTCTTT.

The rearrangement links TRBV7-8 to TRBJ1-2; 7 bases are shared with TRBD1. There are 13 residues in the CDR3. The V and J ends lost 5 bases and 7 bases, in that order; junction bases with no gene match: 7. CDR1 is SGHVS, CDR2 FQNEAQ, per germline. The CDR3 nucleotides are TGTGCCAGCAGCCAAAAGGGGGCGGTTGGCTACACCTTC. Its translation is CASSQKGAVGYTF.

V gene TRBV5-1 combines with J gene TRBJ1-1; D is possibly TRBD1 (5 bases). This CDR3 has 16 residues. V was trimmed by 0 bases and J by 1 base, leaving 13 bases between them. Germline-derived CDR1 and CDR2 are SGHRS and YFSETQ. CDR3 sequence reads: CASSLGARGTNTEAFF. The CDR3 coding sequence is TGCGCCAGCAGCTTGGGGGCTCGGGGGACGAACACTGAAGCTTTCTTT.

V usage is TRBV5-1 and J usage is TRBJ2-5; the match to TRBD2 covers 7 bases. Germline lookup yields CDR1 SGHRS and CDR2 YFSETQ. CDR3 size: 15 residues. Trimming at V came to 0 bases and at J to 5 bases, leaving 7 bases not matched to a gene. The CDR3 reads CASSLGLAGRETQYF. CDR3 in DNA: TGCGCCAGCAGCTTGGGATTAGCGGGCCGGGAGACCCAGTACTTC.

The chain links TRBV5-1 to TRBJ2-7; 9 bases map to TRBD2. The CDR3 totals 15 residues. Germline loops: CDR1 SGHRS, CDR2 YFSETQ. Trimming removed 4 bases from V and 3 bases from J; junction bases left unmatched: 8. The CDR3 DNA sequence: TGCGCCAGCAGCCACGACCCTAGCGGGGACTACGAGCAGTACTTC. Encoded protein: CASSHDPSGDYEQYF.

The V and J genes are TRBV7-2 and TRBJ1-1; TRBD1 matches 7 bases. CDR3 length equals 14 residues. After removal of 5 bases from V and 4 bases from J, the junction contained 7 bases not matched to a gene. CDR1 and CDR2 (germline): SGHTA, FQGNSA. Here the CDR3 reads CASSLQGPGTEAFF. The CDR3 DNA is TGTGCCAGCAGCCTACAGGGGCCGGGCACTGAAGCTTTCTTT.

This rearrangement joins TRBV6-4 to TRBJ2-3, with 8 bases lining up with TRBD2. Germline V gene lookup returns CDR1 MRHNA and CDR2 SNTAGT. Trimming cost V 8 bases and J 6 bases; bases outside gene matches: 7. The CDR3 loop spans 13 amino acids. The chain's CDR3 is CASAPQRGDTQYF. In DNA form, the CDR3 reads TGTGCCAGCGCCCCTCAGCGGGGGGATACGCAGTATTTT.

This chain links TRBV6-6 with TRBJ2-4; possible D gene TRBD1, 6 bases. V shed 4 bases and J shed 1 base, with 8 bases lying between them. Germline CDR1 reads MNHNY; CDR2 reads SVGAGI (reference sequence). This CDR3 is built from 14 residues. This CDR3 reads CASSSGQAKNIQYF. The CDR3, as DNA: TGTGCCAGCAGTTCCGGACAGGCCAAAAACATTCAGTACTTC.

V and J are TRBV7-8 and TRBJ2-7, with D possibly matching TRBD1 (5 bases). The CDR3 spans 14 residues. Germline CDR1 reads SGHVS; CDR2 reads FQNEAQ. Trimming took off 1 base at V and 7 bases at J, with 14 bases between the two ends. The CDR3 loop reads CASSLGTRNMEQYF. In nucleotides, the CDR3 is TGTGCCAGCAGCTTAGGGACAAGAAATATGGAGCAGTACTTC.

The V and J genes are TRBV9 and TRBJ1-6, with D unresolved. The CDR3 totals 14 residues. Between the trimmed V and J ends, which lost 4 bases and 8 bases, there was a span of 13 bases. Germline V CDR1 and CDR2: SGDLS, YYNGEE. DNA of the CDR3: TGTGCCAGCAGCTTGGCCCTGGAGGATTCACCCCTCCACTTT. Its protein is CASSLALEDSPLHF. Complete variable domain (other parts from reference TRBV9 and TRBJ1-6): DSGVTQTPKHLITATGQRVTLRCSPRSGDLSVYWYQQSLDQGLQFLIQYYNGEERAKGNILERFSAQQFPDLHSELNLSSLELGDSALYFCASSLALEDSPLHFGNGTRLTVT.

The CDR3 bases are TGCAGCGTTAGGGGGAGCTCCTACAATGAGCAGTTCTTC. As protein: CSVRGSSYNEQFF. The rearrangement uses TRBV29-1 and TRBJ2-1; maybe TRBD1 (6 bases). CDR3 length: 13 residues. CDR1 is SQVTM, CDR2 ANQGSEA, per germline. V was shortened by 5 bases and J by 0 bases, with 8 bases between the two germline ends.

The rearrangement uses TRBV6-4 and TRBJ1-2; perhaps TRBD1 as D (5 bases). The CDR3 length is 15 residues. V was pared by 6 bases and J by 2 bases, with 16 bases between. Per germline, CDR1 MRHNA and CDR2 SNTAGT. The CDR3 reads CASRREGDSNYGYTF. In DNA, the CDR3 is TGTGCCAGCAGACGCGAAGGTGACAGCAACTATGGCTACACCTTC.

The chain employs TRBV28 and TRBJ1-5; D is uncertain. Per germline, CDR1 MDHEN and CDR2 SYDVKM. Trimming pared 7 bases from V and 5 bases from J, leaving 21 bases between. This CDR3 region has 16 residues. CDR3 residues: CASNFQSAGDDQPQHF. The CDR3 DNA follows: TGTGCCAGCAATTTTCAATCGGCGGGCGATGATCAGCCCCAGCATTTT.

The CDR3 nucleotides are TGTGCCAGCAGTTACTCAGGGCAGGGAAGAGTGGAGCAGTACTTC. It translates to CASSYSGQGRVEQYF. The J gene is TRBJ2-7, the V gene TRBV6-6; maybe TRBD1 (5 bases). This CDR3 is built from 15 residues. The ends were cut back, 0 bases at V and 7 bases at J, with 16 bases in the middle. Looked up from germline, CDR1 is MNHNY and CDR2 is SVGAGI (reference sequence).

The chain recombines TRBV12-3 or TRBV12-4 with TRBJ1-2; 7 positions match TRBD1. The CDR3 extends over 13 amino acids. With 2 bases clipped from V and 8 bases from J, the junction kept 5 bases outside the gene matches. As DNA, the CDR3 is TGTGCCAGCAGTTTACCGCAGGGGGTAGGCTACACCTTC. Protein product: CASSLPQGVGYTF.

J is TRBJ1-5 and V is TRBV3-1 (or the pseudogene TRBV3-2); no reliable D call. V lost 0 bases to trimming and J lost 6 bases, with 12 bases between them. This CDR3 is built from 15 residues. The V gene's germline CDR1 is LGHDT and CDR2 YNNKEL (reference sequence). The chain's CDR3 is CASSQDTRVGQPQHF. CDR3 bases: TGTGCCAGCAGCCAAGATACGAGGGTCGGTCAGCCCCAGCATTTT.

This chain joins TRBV7-2 and TRBJ2-7; a possible D gene is TRBD2 (6 bases). CDR1 and CDR2 from the germline V gene are SGHTA and FQGNSA. The V end lost 5 bases, the J end lost 5 bases, and 22 bases lay between the germline ends. This CDR3 is built from 16 residues. The CDR3 nucleotides read TGTGCCAGCAGCACTAGCAGGGCTACCTACCTCAACGAGCAGTACTTC. It specifies CASSTSRATYLNEQYF. The full variable domain, completed using reference TRBV7-2 and TRBJ2-7, is GAGVSQSPSNKVTEKGKDVELRCDPISGHTALYWYRQSLGQGLEFLIYFQGNSAPDKSGLPSDRFSAERTGGSVSTLTIQRTQQEDSAVYLCASSTSRATYLNEQYFGPGTRLTVT.

The chain uses TRBV3-1 (or the pseudogene TRBV3-2) and TRBJ2-3; 15 bases map to TRBD2. The V and J ends lost 4 bases and 7 bases, in that order; junction bases with no gene match: 3. Germline V lookup: CDR1 LGHDT, CDR2 YNNKEL (reference sequence). The CDR3 length is 15 residues. The CDR3 region is CASSPGLAGGHTQYF. CDR3 DNA: TGTGCCAGCAGCCCGGGACTAGCGGGGGGACATACGCAGTATTTT.

The gene calls are TRBV7-2 and TRBJ2-7, with D possibly matching TRBD2 (6 bases). The V and J ends lost 5 bases and 3 bases respectively, with 14 bases between them. The CDR3 has 14 amino acids. Germline lookup yields CDR1 SGHTA and CDR2 FQGNSA. The CDR3 spells CASSPDGGSYEQYF. Written as DNA, the CDR3 is TGTGCCAGCAGCCCTGACGGAGGGAGCTACGAGCAGTACTTC.

This clone was counted between two and nine times. The chain links TRBV15 to TRBJ2-7; D is ambiguous. V was shortened by 1 base and J by 0 bases, with 10 bases between the two germline ends. The CDR3 spans 15 residues. Germline V lookup: CDR1 LNHNV, CDR2 YYDKDF (reference sequence). Here the CDR3 DNA reads TGTGCCACCAGCAGAGGGCATGTCGCCTCCTACGAGCAGTACTTC. It codes for CATSRGHVASYEQYF.

This rearrangement joins TRBV5-6 to TRBJ2-5; 9 bases agree with TRBD1. From germline, CDR1 is SGHDT and CDR2 YYEEEE. V was pared by 0 bases and J by 7 bases, with 7 bases of the junction left unmatched. The CDR3 sequence is 15 residues long. The CDR3 DNA reads TGTGCCAGCAGCTTGGGGGGGACAGGGCGTGGGACCCAGTACTTC. Translated: CASSLGGTGRGTQYF.

CDR3 bases: TGTGCCACCGCGGGGCAGGGAGGCAATCAGCCCCAGCATTTT. Its translation: CATAGQGGNQPQHF. The chain carries TRBV19 and TRBJ1-5, with a weak D call TRBD1 (5 bases). The CDR3 sequence is 14 residues long. Trimming took off 10 bases at V and 2 bases at J, with 15 bases between the two ends. The germline CDR1 and CDR2 sequences are LNHDA and SQIVND (reference sequence).